This is a list of T cell receptor beta chains from one sample in a study of blood T cells in healthy people across ages. TCRdb called the 5' RACE reads again in MiXCR, with one record for every CDR3 protein. The sample lists under 2 million distinct CDR3 sequences, almost 35% seen once, with around 10% in the top ten. The sequencing input was blood. These receptors were obtained from a woman in her 30s in good health. Both conserved end residues are part of each CDR3. D genes are given only for firm matches. Only some rows state a clone size, as once, few, many or a class for expanded clones.

TRBD1 - TRBJ1-2 TRBV27 CASSPQGAGYTF TGTGCCAGCAGTCCCCAGGGGGCTGGCTACACCTTC
- few TRBJ2-3 TRBV5-1 CASSLDSASTDTQYF TGCGCCAGCAGCTTGGATAGCGCGAGCACAGATACGCAGTATTTT
TRBD1 few TRBJ1-5 TRBV5-1 CASSPGGVSNQPQHF TGCGCCAGCAGCCCAGGGGGCGTTAGCAATCAGCCCCAGCATTTT
- - TRBJ2-5 TRBV28 CASSLTGQEAQYF TGTGCCAGCAGTCTCACAGGCCAAGAGGCCCAGTACTTC
- - TRBJ2-7 TRBV10-3 CAIRLQGGAYEQYF TGTGCCATCAGATTACAGGGTGGTGCCTACGAGCAGTACTTC
- - TRBJ2-2 TRBV9 CASSASSDHGELFF TGTGCCAGCAGCGCTTCTAGTGATCACGGGGAGCTGTTTTTT
- many TRBJ2-7 TRBV10-3 CAITPVISYEQYF TGTGCCATCACTCCCGTCATCTCCTACGAGCAGTACTTC
- few TRBJ1-2 TRBV6-6 CASMGGRTADYGYTF TGTGCCAGCATGGGGGGTAGGACGGCTGACTATGGCTACACCTTC
TRBD1 once TRBJ2-7 TRBV2 CASSEGQPPSEQYF TGTGCCAGCAGTGAGGGACAGCCACCCTCCGAGCAGTACTTC
TRBD2 few TRBJ2-3 TRBV7-2 CASSLGVRGTSTDTQYF TGTGCCAGCAGCTTAGGGGTTAGGGGGACTAGCACAGACACGCAGTATTTT
- - TRBJ1-2 TRBV12-3/TRBV12-4 CASSLRAKGYTF TGTGCCAGCAGTTTGAGGGCTAAAGGCTACACCTTC
- - TRBJ1-6 TRBV15 CATRETGIGSPLHF TGTGCCACCAGGGAAACAGGGATAGGTTCACCCCTCCACTTT
- - TRBJ2-1 TRBV30 CAWSGTQAELYNEQFF TGTGCCTGGAGTGGTACCCAAGCGGAACTTTACAATGAGCAGTTCTTC
TRBD1 - TRBJ1-2 TRBV10-3 CAATGGAGYGYTF TGTGCCGCAACAGGGGGCGCGGGGTATGGCTACACCTTC
- - TRBJ2-3 TRBV20-1 CSSCTGRGADTQYF TGCAGTTCCTGCACGGGGAGAGGGGCAGATACGCAGTATTTT
TRBD2 few TRBJ2-1 TRBV19 CASSRGGRENEQFF TGTGCCAGTAGCCGCGGGGGTAGGGAGAATGAGCAGTTCTTC
- few TRBJ2-7 TRBV20-1 CSAERGARNEQYF TGCAGTGCTGAGAGGGGAGCAAGGAACGAGCAGTACTTC
- many TRBJ1-5 TRBV7-9 CASSLDGNQPQHF TGCGCCAGCAGCTTGGACGGGAATCAGCCCCAGCATTTT
- - TRBJ2-7 TRBV15 CATSRDRSTYEQYF TGTGCCACCAGCAGAGACCGGTCAACCTACGAGCAGTACTTC
- few TRBJ2-7 TRBV9 CASSGSRWGPSYEQYF TGTGCCAGCAGCGGATCCCGCTGGGGACCCTCCTACGAGCAGTACTTC
- - TRBJ2-7 TRBV6-1 CASSDRDGIEGEQYF TGTGCCAGCAGTGACCGGGACGGGATTGAGGGGGAGCAGTACTTC
- few TRBJ2-3 TRBV5-1 CASSFGYAPDTQYF TGCGCCAGCAGCTTTGGCTATGCACCGGATACGCAGTATTTT
TRBD1 - TRBJ1-4 TRBV6-1 CASNPGQTEKLFF TGTGCCAGCAACCCGGGACAGACTGAAAAACTGTTTTTT
- few TRBJ2-7 TRBV5-1 CASSLGGDSGEQYF TGCGCCAGCAGCTTGGGGGGGGACTCCGGCGAGCAGTACTTC
- few TRBJ1-5 TRBV4-1 CASSRQESNQPQHF TGCGCCAGCAGCCGCCAGGAGAGCAATCAGCCCCAGCATTTT
- - TRBJ1-2 TRBV29-1 CSVSFLSENYGYTF TGCAGCGTTTCTTTTCTATCCGAGAACTATGGCTACACCTTC
- - TRBJ1-2 TRBV10-3 CAISESNGAGLYGYTF TGTGCCATCAGTGAGTCGAATGGGGCGGGCCTCTATGGCTACACCTTC
TRBD2 - TRBJ2-1 TRBV24-1 CATSERRGTGEQFF TGTGCCACCAGTGAACGGCGGGGGACGGGCGAGCAGTTCTTC
- few TRBJ2-7 TRBV21-1 CASSKAAGQESYEQYF TGTGCCAGCAGCAAAGCGGCGGGGCAAGAGAGCTACGAGCAGTACTTC
- - TRBJ2-3 TRBV5-1 CASSSWGPHTDTQYF TGCGCCAGCAGCTCCTGGGGGCCCCACACAGATACGCAGTATTTT
TRBD1 - TRBJ2-1 TRBV28 CASKPDRVINEQFF TGTGCCAGCAAACCGGACAGGGTGATCAATGAGCAGTTCTTC
TRBD1 - TRBJ1-4 TRBV7-9 CASSLGDRKNEKLFF TGTGCCAGCAGCTTGGGGGACAGGAAGAATGAAAAACTGTTTTTT
TRBD2 many TRBJ2-7 TRBV7-2 CASSLSGSVYEQYF TGTGCCAGCAGCTTGAGCGGGAGTGTCTACGAGCAGTACTTC
- - TRBJ1-2 TRBV28 CASSSPASSYGYTF TGTGCCAGCAGCTCTCCGGCAAGTAGCTATGGCTACACCTTC
TRBD2 - TRBJ2-1 TRBV11-2 CASSLISGTNNEQFF TGTGCCAGCAGCTTAATTAGCGGGACCAACAATGAGCAGTTCTTC
- - TRBJ2-1 TRBV7-3 CASSQQRDNEQFF TGTGCCAGCAGCCAACAAAGGGACAATGAGCAGTTCTTC
TRBD1 - TRBJ1-2 TRBV30 CAWRDRGHRSGGYTF TGTGCCTGGAGGGATAGGGGGCACCGTTCGGGAGGCTACACCTTC
TRBD1 - TRBJ2-2 TRBV3-1 CASRERQGDSGELFF TGTGCCAGCAGAGAGAGACAGGGGGATAGCGGGGAGCTGTTTTTT
- - TRBJ1-1 TRBV7-8 CASSKVGEASFF TGTGCCAGCAGCAAAGTTGGGGAGGCGTCTTTCTTT
- few TRBJ1-4 TRBV20-1 CSARNGAGANEKLFF TGCAGTGCTAGAAACGGGGCAGGGGCTAATGAAAAACTGTTTTTT
- few TRBJ1-2 TRBV9 CACSLKGENYGYTF TGTGCCTGCAGCCTCAAGGGGGAGAACTATGGCTACACCTTC
- - TRBJ2-2 TRBV6-1 CASIPRGVPPWSGELFF TGTGCCAGCATTCCGAGAGGGGTCCCCCCTTGGTCCGGGGAGCTGTTTTTT
TRBD2 few TRBJ2-3 TRBV2 CASNRDAGADTQYF TGTGCCAGCAACCGGGACGCGGGAGCAGATACGCAGTATTTT
- many TRBJ2-3 TRBV29-1 CSVGDSTDTQYF TGCAGCGTTGGGGACAGCACAGATACGCAGTATTTT
TRBD1 few TRBJ1-2 TRBV7-6 CASSLRDRGVYTF TGTGCCAGCAGCCTACGGGACAGGGGGGTTTACACCTTC
TRBD2 - TRBJ2-5 TRBV10-3 CAISDSGGFKETQYF TGTGCCATCAGTGATAGCGGGGGCTTCAAAGAGACCCAGTACTTC
- - TRBJ2-2 TRBV9 CASSVGSSNTGELFF TGTGCCAGCAGCGTAGGGTCTTCGAACACCGGGGAGCTGTTTTTT
- - TRBJ2-6 TRBV5-5 CASSLAGRAAGANVLTF TGTGCCAGCAGCTTGGCGGGCCGGGCAGCTGGGGCCAACGTCCTGACTTTC
- - TRBJ1-1 TRBV4-1 CASSRVGGNTEAFF TGCGCCAGCAGCCGTGTAGGGGGGAACACTGAAGCTTTCTTT
- many TRBJ2-7 TRBV27 CASSLYDSHSPYEQYF TGTGCCAGCAGTTTATATGACAGCCACTCACCCTACGAGCAGTACTTC
- - TRBJ1-2 TRBV20-1 CSARDQQLYGYTF TGCAGTGCTAGAGATCAACAGCTATATGGCTACACCTTC
TRBD2 many TRBJ2-7 TRBV20-1 CSARGGGISEQYF TGCAGTGCTAGAGGGGGAGGGATAAGCGAGCAGTACTTC
TRBD2 many TRBJ2-1 TRBV7-2 CASSPSVLAGGIYNEQFF TGTGCCAGCAGCCCTAGCGTACTAGCGGGAGGGATTTACAATGAGCAGTTCTTC
- many TRBJ2-7 TRBV29-1 CSVVSGYEQYF TGCAGCGTTGTATCCGGCTACGAGCAGTACTTC
TRBD2 - TRBJ2-3 TRBV20-1 CSARRTSGRGADTQYF TGCAGTGCTAGAAGGACTAGCGGGAGAGGTGCAGATACGCAGTATTTT
TRBD1 - TRBJ2-5 TRBV7-9 CASSSSTGVGETQYF TGTGCCAGCAGCTCCTCAACAGGGGTGGGGGAGACCCAGTACTTC
TRBD2 - TRBJ2-5 TRBV20-1 CSAPAGANQETQYF TGCAGTGCCCCAGCGGGGGCTAACCAAGAGACCCAGTACTTC
TRBD1 few TRBJ1-1 TRBV6-5 CASSKDRGLYTEAFF TGTGCCAGCAGCAAGGACAGGGGGCTGTACACTGAAGCTTTCTTT
TRBD2 - TRBJ2-7 TRBV27 CASSRGVNYEQYF TGTGCCAGCAGCCGGGGGGTGAACTACGAGCAGTACTTC
- - TRBJ1-2 TRBV12-3/TRBV12-4 CASSGIDRLANYGYTF TGTGCCAGCAGCGGGATCGACAGGTTAGCCAACTATGGCTACACCTTC